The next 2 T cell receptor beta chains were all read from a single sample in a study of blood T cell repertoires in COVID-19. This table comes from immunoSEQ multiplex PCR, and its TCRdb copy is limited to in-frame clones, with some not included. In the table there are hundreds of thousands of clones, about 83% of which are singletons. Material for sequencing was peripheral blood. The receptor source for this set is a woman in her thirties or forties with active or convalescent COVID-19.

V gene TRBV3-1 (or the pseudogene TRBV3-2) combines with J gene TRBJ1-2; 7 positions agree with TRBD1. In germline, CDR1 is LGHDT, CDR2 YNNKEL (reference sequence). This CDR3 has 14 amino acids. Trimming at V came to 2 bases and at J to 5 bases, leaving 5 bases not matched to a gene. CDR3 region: CASSQRDRPYGYTF. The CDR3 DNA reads TGTGCCAGCAGCCAACGGGACAGACCTTATGGCTACACCTTC.

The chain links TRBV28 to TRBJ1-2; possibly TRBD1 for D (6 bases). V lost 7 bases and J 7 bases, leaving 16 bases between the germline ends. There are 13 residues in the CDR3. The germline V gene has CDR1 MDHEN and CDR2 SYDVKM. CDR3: CASKEPGGSGYTF. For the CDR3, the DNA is TGTGCCAGCAAGGAGCCGGGGGGCTCTGGCTACACCTTC.